The rows below give T cell receptor beta chains drawn from one sample of a study of beta chain features in type 1 diabetes. Profiled with immunoSEQ multiplex PCR; TCRdb holds only in-frame clones, not every one. The sample consists of about 150,000 clones, just over 9% of them appearing once. The sample taken for sequencing was central memory CD4+ T cells from blood. The source is a man aged 18 to 30 in good health. CDR3s include the opening cysteine and the closing phenylalanine or tryptophan. A D gene is named only where the DNA matches it firmly. Part of the rows lack a size; the others show once, few, many or a class for expanded clones.

>TRBD1|TRBJ1-2|NA|TRBV7-9
CASSQQGGGYTF
TGTGCCAGCAGCCAACAGGGGGGCGGCTACACCTTC
>TRBD1|TRBJ2-7|NA|TRBV4-3
CASSQAPGQGSYEQYF
TGCGCCAGCAGCCAAGCACCGGGACAGGGCTCCTACGAGCAGTACTTC
>TRBD1|TRBJ1-1|NA|TRBV13
CASKRGRYPSEAFF
TGTGCCAGCAAAAGGGGGCGATATCCATCTGAAGCTTTCTTT
>TRBD1|TRBJ1-2|NA|TRBV19
CASGTGAQSNYGYTF
TGTGCCAGTGGGACAGGGGCCCAATCTAACTATGGCTACACCTTC
>NA|TRBJ1-1|few|TRBV9
CASSPGRRPTEAFF
TGTGCCAGCAGCCCGGGTAGGCGCCCCACTGAAGCTTTCTTT
>TRBD1|TRBJ2-7|NA|TRBV28
CASRTRQGDTYEQYF
TGTGCCAGCAGAACGAGACAGGGGGACACCTACGAGCAGTACTTC
>TRBD1|TRBJ2-7|few|TRBV7-2
CASSSRTGGSEQYF
TGTGCCAGCAGCTCCCGGACAGGGGGCTCCGAGCAGTACTTC
>NA|TRBJ1-4|NA|TRBV27
CASSQRANEKLFF
TGTGCCAGCAGCCAGCGCGCCAATGAAAAACTGTTTTTT
>TRBD1|TRBJ1-6|NA|TRBV27
CASRRQGANSPLHF
TGTGCCAGCAGGAGACAGGGGGCAAATTCACCCCTCCACTTT
>NA|TRBJ2-5|few|TRBV2
CASSDYSGEETQYF
TGTGCCAGCAGTGATTATTCCGGGGAAGAGACCCAGTACTTC
>TRBD1|TRBJ2-5|few|TRBV19
CASSAQTGGQETQYF
TGTGCCAGTAGTGCTCAAACAGGGGGGCAAGAGACCCAGTACTTC
>NA|TRBJ2-2|NA|TRBV7-9
CASSLDSYTGELFF
TGTGCCAGCAGCTTAGACAGTTACACCGGGGAGCTGTTTTTT
>NA|TRBJ1-3|few|TRBV19
CASIPGHSGNTIYF
TGTGCCAGTATACCAGGACACTCTGGAAACACCATATATTTT
>TRBD2|TRBJ2-7|few|TRBV7-9
CASSLGLAGGYEQYF
TGTGCCAGCAGCCTCGGACTAGCGGGGGGGTACGAGCAGTACTTC
>TRBD2|TRBJ2-7|few|TRBV4-3
CASSQTGGARTYEQYF
TGCGCCAGCAGCCAGACCGGGGGGGCCCGGACCTACGAGCAGTACTTC
>NA|TRBJ1-5|few|TRBV28
CASSQRPDIQAWANQPQHF
TGTGCCAGCAGTCAGCGGCCAGACATCCAGGCGTGGGCAAATCAGCCCCAGCATTTT
>NA|TRBJ2-3|NA|TRBV18
CASSQGEGNTQYF
TGTGCCAGCTCACAGGGGGAAGGGAATACGCAGTATTTT
>NA|TRBJ1-2|few|TRBV28
CASRVTGVNYGYTF
TGTGCCAGCAGAGTAACAGGAGTTAACTATGGCTACACCTTC
>NA|TRBJ2-5|NA|TRBV4-3
CASSQGGGQETQYF
TGCGCCAGCAGCCAAGGAGGAGGCCAAGAGACCCAGTACTTC
>TRBD1|TRBJ2-7|NA|TRBV7-9
CASSALPGQGMWAPYEQYF
TGTGCCAGCAGCGCCTTACCGGGACAGGGAATGTGGGCCCCCTACGAGCAGTACTTC
>NA|TRBJ1-4|many|TRBV5-6
CASSFGLPTNEKLFF
TGTGCCAGCAGCTTCGGACTTCCCACTAATGAAAAACTGTTTTTT
>NA|TRBJ2-2|NA|TRBV6-1
CAGDVANTGELFF
TGTGCCGGAGACGTAGCGAACACCGGGGAGCTGTTTTTT
>NA|TRBJ2-4|few|TRBV29-1
CSVDGGGGINIQYF
TGCAGCGTCGATGGAGGGGGCGGGATAAACATTCAGTACTTC
>NA|TRBJ2-3|NA|TRBV10-1
CASSDGTDTQYF
TGCGCCAGCAGTGACGGCACAGATACGCAGTATTTT
>NA|TRBJ2-5|few|TRBV5-1
CASSFQGAYQETQYF
TGCGCCAGCAGCTTCCAGGGCGCCTACCAAGAGACCCAGTACTTC
>TRBD1|TRBJ1-2|NA|TRBV27
CASTTYTGGLYGYTF
TGTGCCAGCACCACCTATACAGGGGGCCTCTATGGCTACACCTTC
>NA|TRBJ2-5|NA|TRBV7-6
CASSSGRGETQYF
TGTGCCAGCAGCTCCGGACGCGGGGAGACCCAGTACTTC
>TRBD1|TRBJ2-4|few|TRBV7-2
CASSRQGERLAKNIQYF
TGTGCCAGCAGCCGACAGGGGGAGCGTCTAGCCAAAAACATTCAGTACTTC
>TRBD1|TRBJ1-6|few|TRBV2
CASGGQGNSPLHF
TGTGCCAGCGGGGGACAGGGAAATTCACCCCTCCACTTT
>TRBD1|TRBJ1-4|few|TRBV7-6
CASSVPWKGAEKLFF
TGTGCCAGCAGCGTCCCCTGGAAGGGGGCAGAAAAACTGTTTTTT
>TRBD1|TRBJ1-4|few|TRBV7-2
CASSPAGTGGEKLFF
TGTGCCAGCAGCCCCGCCGGGACAGGGGGTGAAAAACTGTTTTTT